This T cell receptor (beta chain) was recorded in a study of OX40 agonist ivuxolimab in advanced cancers. Regarding the study as a whole: At 0.1 to 3.0 mg/kg and by week 6, clonal expansion occurred in CD4+ and CD8+ blood T cells.

From germline, CDR1 is SGHRS and CDR2 YFSETQ. The CDR3 is 13 amino acids. With 0 bases removed from V and 6 bases from J, the gap between germline ends came to 7 bases. This clone was seen a handful of times. Its antigen is unidentified. Sequencing was performed with immunoSEQ multiplex PCR; in TCRdb, only in-frame clones are kept and a portion is missing. Here the sample spans about 67,000 clones, 70% to 90% being singletons. This clonotype was obtained from an adult with an advanced solid tumor such as melanoma, head and neck, liver or kidney cancer. The chain combines TRBV5-1 with TRBJ1-5; D is ambiguous. The input for sequencing was CD4+ or CD8+ T cells sorted from blood, taken in a trial of the OX40 agonist ivuxolimab. For the CDR3, the DNA is TGCGCCAGCAGCTTGGGGGTGGGTCAGCCCCAGCATTTT. It yields the protein CASSLGVGQPQHF.